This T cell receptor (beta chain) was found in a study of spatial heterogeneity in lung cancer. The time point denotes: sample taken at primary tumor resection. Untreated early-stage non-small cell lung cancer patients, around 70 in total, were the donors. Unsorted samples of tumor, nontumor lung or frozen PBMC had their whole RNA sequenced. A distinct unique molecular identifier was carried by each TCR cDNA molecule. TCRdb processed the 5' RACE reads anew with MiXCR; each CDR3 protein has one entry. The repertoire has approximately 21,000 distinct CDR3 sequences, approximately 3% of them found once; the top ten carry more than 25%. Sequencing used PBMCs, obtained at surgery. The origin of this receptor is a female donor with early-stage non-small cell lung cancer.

Here the CDR3 reads CASSFQGARLGANVLTF. The CDR3 DNA reads as TGTGCCAGCAGTTTTCAGGGGGCGCGTTTAGGGGCCAACGTCCTGACTTTC. The chain links TRBV12-3 or TRBV12-4 to TRBJ2-6; 8 positions agree with TRBD1. The V gene end was trimmed by 3 bases and the J gene end by 4 bases; junction bases not matched to a gene: 8. The CDR3 runs to 17 residues.